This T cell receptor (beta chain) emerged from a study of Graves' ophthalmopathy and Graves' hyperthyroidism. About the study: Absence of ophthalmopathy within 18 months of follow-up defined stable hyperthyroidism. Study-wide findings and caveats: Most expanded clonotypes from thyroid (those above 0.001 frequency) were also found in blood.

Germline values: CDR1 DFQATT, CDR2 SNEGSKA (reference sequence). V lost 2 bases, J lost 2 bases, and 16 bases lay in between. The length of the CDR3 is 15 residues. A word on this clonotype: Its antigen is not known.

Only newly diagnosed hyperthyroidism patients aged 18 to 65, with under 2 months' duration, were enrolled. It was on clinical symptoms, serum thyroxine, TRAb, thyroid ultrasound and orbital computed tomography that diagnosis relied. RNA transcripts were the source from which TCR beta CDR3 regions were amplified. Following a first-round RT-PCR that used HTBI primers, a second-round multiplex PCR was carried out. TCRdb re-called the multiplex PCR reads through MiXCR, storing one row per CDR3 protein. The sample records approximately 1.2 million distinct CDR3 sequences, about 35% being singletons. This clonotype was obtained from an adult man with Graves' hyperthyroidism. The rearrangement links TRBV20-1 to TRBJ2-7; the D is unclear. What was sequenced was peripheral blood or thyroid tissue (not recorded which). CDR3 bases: TGCAGTGCTAGAATCACCGGCTCGGCCCCCTACGAGCAGTACTTC. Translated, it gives CSARITGSAPYEQYF.